The clone carrying this T cell receptor (beta chain) was picked up many times. As yet, its antigen is unknown. The data were taken from a study of blood T cells in healthy people across ages. Germline CDR1 reads SQVTM; CDR2 reads ANQGSEA. This CDR3 is 14 amino acids long. Overall study findings and caveats: Long-lived donors carried more naive CD4+ cells and greater diversity than aged donors.

A second PCR of about 6 to 11 cycles used a sample-barcoded 5' primer and a J-beta primer mix. All samples gave at least 2.5 million CDR3-containing paired-end reads. MiXCR, run by TCRdb on the 5' RACE reads, gives a single entry per CDR3 protein. The repertoire holds roughly 1.9 million distinct CDR3 sequences, more than 35% seen once, with 20% to 25% in the top ten. The V gene is TRBV29-1, the J gene TRBJ2-1, with 8 bases lining up with TRBD2. The sequencing input was blood. This sequence was found in a human donor in good health. The CDR3 spells CSVGEASGYNEQFF. The DNA for the CDR3 is TGCAGTGTCGGGGAAGCTAGCGGGTACAATGAGCAGTTCTTC.